This T cell receptor beta chain was observed in a study of blood T cell repertoires in COVID-19. Repertoires were generated with immunoSEQ multiplex PCR, while TCRdb's copy carries only in-frame clones and drops some. The repertoire consists of roughly 99,000 clones, with roughly 90% occurring once and the leading ten covering nearly 5%. The V end was cut by 2 bases, the J end by 4 bases, with 11 bases between. Germline assignment: CDR1 ENHRY and CDR2 SYGVKD. CDR3 length equals 14 residues. Material for sequencing was peripheral blood. The TCR was taken from a man aged 35 to 55 with active or convalescent COVID-19. V is TRBV10-3 and J is TRBJ1-1; D possibly corresponds to TRBD1 (5 bases). In DNA form, the CDR3 reads TGTGCCATCAGTGAGCTGGGGAGGGGCACTGAAGCTTTCTTT. Protein: CAISELGRGTEAFF.